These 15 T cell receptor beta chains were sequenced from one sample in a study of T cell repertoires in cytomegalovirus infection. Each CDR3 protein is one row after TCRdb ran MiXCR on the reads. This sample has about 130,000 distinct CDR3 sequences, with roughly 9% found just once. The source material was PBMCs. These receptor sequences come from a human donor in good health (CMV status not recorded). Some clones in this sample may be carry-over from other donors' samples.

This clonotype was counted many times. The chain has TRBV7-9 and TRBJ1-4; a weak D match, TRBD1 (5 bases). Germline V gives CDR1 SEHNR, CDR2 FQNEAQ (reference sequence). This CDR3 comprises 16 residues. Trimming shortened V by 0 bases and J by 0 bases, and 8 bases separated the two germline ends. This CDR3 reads CASSLAGRTTNEKLFF. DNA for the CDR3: TGTGCCAGCAGCTTAGCGGGACGGACAACTAATGAAAAACTGTTTTTT.

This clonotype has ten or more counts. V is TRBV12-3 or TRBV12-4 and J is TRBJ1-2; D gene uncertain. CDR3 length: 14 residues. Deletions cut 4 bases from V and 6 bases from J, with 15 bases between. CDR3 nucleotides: TGTGCCAGCAGTTCGCCTGGCAGGCAGAATGGCTACACCTTC. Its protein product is CASSSPGRQNGYTF.

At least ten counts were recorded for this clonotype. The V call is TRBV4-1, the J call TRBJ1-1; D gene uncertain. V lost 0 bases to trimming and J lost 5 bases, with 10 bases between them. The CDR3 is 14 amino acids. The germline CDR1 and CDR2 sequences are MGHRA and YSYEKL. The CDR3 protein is CASSQEPQGTEAFF. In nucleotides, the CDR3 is TGCGCCAGCAGCCAAGAACCGCAAGGGACTGAAGCTTTCTTT.

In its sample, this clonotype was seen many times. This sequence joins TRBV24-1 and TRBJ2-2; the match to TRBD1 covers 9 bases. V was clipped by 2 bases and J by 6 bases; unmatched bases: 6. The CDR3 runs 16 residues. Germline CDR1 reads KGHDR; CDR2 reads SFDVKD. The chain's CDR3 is CATSDSPGTGSGELFF. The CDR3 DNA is TGTGCCACCAGTGATTCTCCCGGGACAGGGTCCGGGGAGCTGTTTTTT.

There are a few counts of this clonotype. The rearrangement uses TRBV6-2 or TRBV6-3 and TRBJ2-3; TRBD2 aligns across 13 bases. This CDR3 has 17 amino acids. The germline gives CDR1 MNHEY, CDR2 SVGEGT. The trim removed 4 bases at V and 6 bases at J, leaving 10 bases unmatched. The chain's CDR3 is CASSSATSGGAWDTQYF. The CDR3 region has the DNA TGTGCCAGCAGTTCCGCCACTAGCGGGGGGGCGTGGGATACGCAGTATTTT.

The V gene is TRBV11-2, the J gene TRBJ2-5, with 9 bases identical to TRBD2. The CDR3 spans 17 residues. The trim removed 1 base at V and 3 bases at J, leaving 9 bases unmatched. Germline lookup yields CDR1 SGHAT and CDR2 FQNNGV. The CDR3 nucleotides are TGTGCCAGCAGCTTAGTAGGCCTAGCGGGGCCTAAAGAGACCCAGTACTTC. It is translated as CASSLVGLAGPKETQYF.

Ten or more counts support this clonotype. The CDR3 bases are TGTGCCAGCAGCCCGGACGGCTCACCCTATGGCTACACCTTC. This codes for CASSPDGSPYGYTF. The chain links TRBV7-2 to TRBJ1-2; D not certain. The CDR3 sequence is 14 residues long. The ends were cut back, 5 bases at V and 4 bases at J, with 14 bases in the middle. Germline assignment: CDR1 SGHTA and CDR2 FQGNSA.

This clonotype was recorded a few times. The CDR3: CSARTANYGYTF. CDR3 DNA: TGCAGTGCTAGAACAGCTAACTATGGCTACACCTTC. The gene calls are TRBV20-1 and TRBJ1-2; D remains ambiguous. The V and J ends lost 2 bases and 0 bases respectively, with 4 bases between them. CDR1 is DFQATT and CDR2 is SNEGSKA in the germline V gene (reference sequence). CDR3 length: 12 residues.

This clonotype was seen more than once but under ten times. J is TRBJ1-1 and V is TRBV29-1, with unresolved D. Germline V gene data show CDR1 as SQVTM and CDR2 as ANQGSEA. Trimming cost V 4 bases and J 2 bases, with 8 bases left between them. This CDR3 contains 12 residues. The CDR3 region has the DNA TGCAGCGTTGCCCCCTCAAACACTGAAGCTTTCTTT. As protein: CSVAPSNTEAFF.

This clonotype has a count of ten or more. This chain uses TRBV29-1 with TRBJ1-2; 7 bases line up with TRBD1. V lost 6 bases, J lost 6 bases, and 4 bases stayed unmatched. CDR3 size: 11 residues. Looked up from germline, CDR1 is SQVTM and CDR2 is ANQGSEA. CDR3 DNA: TGCAGCGTGCAGGGGGTTGATGGCTACACCTTC. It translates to CSVQGVDGYTF.

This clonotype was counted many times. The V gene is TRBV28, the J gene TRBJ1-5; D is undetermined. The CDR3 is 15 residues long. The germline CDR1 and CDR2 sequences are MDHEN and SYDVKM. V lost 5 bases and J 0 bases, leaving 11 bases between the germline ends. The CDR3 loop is CASSEGLRSNQPQHF. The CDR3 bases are TGTGCCAGCAGTGAAGGACTCCGTAGCAATCAGCCCCAGCATTTT. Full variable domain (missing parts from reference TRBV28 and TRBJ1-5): DVKVTQSSRYLVKRTGEKVFLECVQDMDHENMFWYRQDPGLGLRLIYFSYDVKMKEKGDIPEGYSVSREKKERFSLILESASTNQTSMYLCASSEGLRSNQPQHFGDGTRLSIL.

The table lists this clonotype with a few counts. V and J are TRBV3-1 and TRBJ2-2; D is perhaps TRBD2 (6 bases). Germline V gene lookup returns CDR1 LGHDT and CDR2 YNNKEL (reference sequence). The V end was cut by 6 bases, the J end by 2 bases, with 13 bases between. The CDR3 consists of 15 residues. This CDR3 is CASSPRLGNTGELFF. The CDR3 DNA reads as TGTGCCAGCAGTCCGAGACTAGGTAACACCGGGGAGCTGTTTTTT.

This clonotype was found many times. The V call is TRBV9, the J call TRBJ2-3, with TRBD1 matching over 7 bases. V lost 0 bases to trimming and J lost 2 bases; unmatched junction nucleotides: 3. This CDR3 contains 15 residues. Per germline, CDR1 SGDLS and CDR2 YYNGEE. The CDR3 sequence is CASSVEGTVTDTQYF. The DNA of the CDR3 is TGTGCCAGCAGCGTAGAAGGGACAGTCACAGATACGCAGTATTTT.

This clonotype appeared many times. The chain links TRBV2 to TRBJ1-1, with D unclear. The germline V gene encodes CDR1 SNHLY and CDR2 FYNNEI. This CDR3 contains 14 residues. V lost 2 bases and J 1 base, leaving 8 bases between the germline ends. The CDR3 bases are TGTGCCAGCAGTGAAACGCGGGGGAACACTGAAGCTTTCTTT. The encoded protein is CASSETRGNTEAFF.

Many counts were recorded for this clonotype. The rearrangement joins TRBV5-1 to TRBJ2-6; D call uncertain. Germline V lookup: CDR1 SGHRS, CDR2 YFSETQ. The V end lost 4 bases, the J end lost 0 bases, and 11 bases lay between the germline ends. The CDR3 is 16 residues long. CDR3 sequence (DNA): TGCGCCAGCAGCACACAGCCCGACTCTGGGGCCAACGTCCTGACTTTC. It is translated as CASSTQPDSGANVLTF.